One sample yielded the 6 T cell receptor beta chains listed below, sequenced in a study of Tregs in tolerant kidney transplant recipients. Here immunoSEQ multiplex PCR was the method, and the copy in TCRdb shows in-frame clones only, minus some. The sample includes fewer than 150,000 clones, about 91% of them seen just once. Sequencing was done on a sample of CD4+ T cells from blood. Source of these receptors: a human donor in good health.

The rearrangement joins TRBV18 to TRBJ2-7, with TRBD1 matching over 9 bases. Germline loops: CDR1 KGHSH, CDR2 LQKENI. The CDR3 extends over 13 amino acids. Trimming cost V 5 bases and J 5 bases; bases outside gene matches: 4. The CDR3 region is CASSTGQGNEQYF. The CDR3 DNA is TGTGCCAGCTCAACGGGACAGGGAAACGAGCAGTACTTC.

This chain links TRBV2 with TRBJ1-4; TRBD1 is a possible D gene (6 bases). Germline CDR1 reads SNHLY; CDR2 reads FYNNEI. Between the trimmed V and J ends, which lost 6 bases and 3 bases, there was a span of 23 bases. The CDR3 sequence is 18 residues long. The CDR3 DNA sequence: TGTGCCAGCAGCAAGACAGGCCCTTCTCGCGCATCTAATGAAAAACTGTTTTTT. It yields the protein CASSKTGPSRASNEKLFF.

The chain uses TRBV6-6 and TRBJ2-3, with D tentatively TRBD2 (6 bases). V lost 4 bases to trimming and J lost 4 bases, with 9 bases between them. Germline loops: CDR1 MNHNY, CDR2 SVGAGI (reference sequence). This CDR3 comprises 13 residues. The CDR3 spells CASSFGTADTQYF. CDR3 in DNA: TGTGCCAGCAGTTTTGGGACTGCAGATACGCAGTATTTT.

The chain couples TRBV21-1 to TRBJ2-7. TRBV21-1 is shown as a pseudogene. The CDR3 has 14 amino acids. The CDR3 nucleotides read TGTGCCAGCAGCATAGGACCCCCGAACTACGAGCAGTACTTC. This encodes CASSIGPPNYEQYF.

This sequence joins TRBV7-9 and TRBJ2-3; 9 nucleotides align to TRBD1. CDR1 is SEHNR, CDR2 FQNEAQ, per germline (reference sequence). The junction had 3 bases not matched to a gene; V was cut back by 5 bases and J by 3 bases. The CDR3 runs 14 residues. CDR3 DNA sequence: TGTGCCAGCAGCGCCGGGACAGGGACAGATACGCAGTATTTT. Protein sequence: CASSAGTGTDTQYF.

The chain combines TRBV5-4 with TRBJ1-6; 9 bases map to TRBD1. V shed 2 bases, J shed 6 bases, and the junction held 6 bases outside the gene matches. Germline V gene data show CDR1 as SGHNT and CDR2 as YYREEE (reference sequence). CDR3 length equals 16 residues. Here the CDR3 reads CASSFPTGGGNSPLHF. CDR3 coding DNA: TGTGCCAGCAGCTTCCCCACAGGGGGCGGTAATTCACCCCTCCACTTT.